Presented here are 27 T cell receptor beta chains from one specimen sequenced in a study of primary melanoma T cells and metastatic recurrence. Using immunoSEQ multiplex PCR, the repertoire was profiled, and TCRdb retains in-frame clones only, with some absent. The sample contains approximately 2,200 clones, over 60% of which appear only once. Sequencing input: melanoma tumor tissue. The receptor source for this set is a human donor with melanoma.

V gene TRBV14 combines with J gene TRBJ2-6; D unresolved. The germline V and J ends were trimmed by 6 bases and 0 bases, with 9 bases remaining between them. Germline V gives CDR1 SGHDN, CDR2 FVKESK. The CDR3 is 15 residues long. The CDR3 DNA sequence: TGTGCCAGCAGGGCGACTGGCTCTGGGGCCAACGTCCTGACTTTC. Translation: CASRATGSGANVLTF.

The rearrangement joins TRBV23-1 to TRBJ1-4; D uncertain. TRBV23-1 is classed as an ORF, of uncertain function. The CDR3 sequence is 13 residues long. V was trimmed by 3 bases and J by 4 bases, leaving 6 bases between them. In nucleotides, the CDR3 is TGCGCCAGCAGTCAGGAGGGTAATGAAAAACTGTTTTTT. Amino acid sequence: CASSQEGNEKLFF.

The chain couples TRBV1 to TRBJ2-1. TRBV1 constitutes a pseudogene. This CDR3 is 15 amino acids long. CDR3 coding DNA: TGCGCCAGCAGCCAAGATGGATCCAGGACCAATGAGCAGTTCTTC. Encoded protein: CASSQDGSRTNEQFF.

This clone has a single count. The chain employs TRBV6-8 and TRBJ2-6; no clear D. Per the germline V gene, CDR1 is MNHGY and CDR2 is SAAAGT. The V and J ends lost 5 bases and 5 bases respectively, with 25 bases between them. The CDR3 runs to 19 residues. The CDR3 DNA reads TGTGCCAGCAGTCTAATACGGTGGGTGCTACAAAGTCGGGCCAACGTCCTGACTTTC. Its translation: CASSLIRWVLQSRANVLTF.

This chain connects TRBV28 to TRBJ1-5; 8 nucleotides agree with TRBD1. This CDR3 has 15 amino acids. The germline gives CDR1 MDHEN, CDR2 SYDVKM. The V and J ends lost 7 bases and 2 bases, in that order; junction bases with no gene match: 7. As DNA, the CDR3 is TGTGCCAGCATCGGGGACAGGTCGGGCAATCAGCCCCAGCATTTT. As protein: CASIGDRSGNQPQHF.

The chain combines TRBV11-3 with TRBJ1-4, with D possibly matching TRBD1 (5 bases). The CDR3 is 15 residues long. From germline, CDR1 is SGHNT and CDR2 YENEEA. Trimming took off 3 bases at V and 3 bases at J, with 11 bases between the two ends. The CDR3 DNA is TGTGCCAGCAGCTTGTCGGGGGGTTCTAATGAAAAACTGTTTTTT. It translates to CASSLSGGSNEKLFF.

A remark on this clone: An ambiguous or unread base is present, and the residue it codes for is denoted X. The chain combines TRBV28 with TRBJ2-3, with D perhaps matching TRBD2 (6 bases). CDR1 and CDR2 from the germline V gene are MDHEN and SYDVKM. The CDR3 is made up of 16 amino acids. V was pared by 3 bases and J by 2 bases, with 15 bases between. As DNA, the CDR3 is TGTGCCAGCAGTTTGGACCTAGCGRGATCCACAGATACGCAGTATTTT. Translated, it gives CASSLDLAXSTDTQYF.

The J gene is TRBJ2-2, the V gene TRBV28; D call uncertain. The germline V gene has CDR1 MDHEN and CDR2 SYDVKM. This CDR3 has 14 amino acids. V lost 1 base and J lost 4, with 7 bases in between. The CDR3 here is CASSLLQSTGELFF. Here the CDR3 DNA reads TGTGCCAGCAGTTTATTGCAGAGCACCGGGGAGCTGTTTTTT.

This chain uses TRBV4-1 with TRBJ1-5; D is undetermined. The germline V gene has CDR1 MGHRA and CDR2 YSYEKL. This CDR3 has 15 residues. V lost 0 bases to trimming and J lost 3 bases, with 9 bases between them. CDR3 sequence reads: CASSQERGFNQPQHF. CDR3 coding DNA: TGCGCCAGCAGCCAAGAGAGAGGGTTCAATCAGCCCCAGCATTTT.

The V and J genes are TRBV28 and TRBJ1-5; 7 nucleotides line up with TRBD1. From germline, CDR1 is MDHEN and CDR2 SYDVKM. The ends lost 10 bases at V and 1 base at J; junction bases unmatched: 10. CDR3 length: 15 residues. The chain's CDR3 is CATSSTGTSNQPQHF. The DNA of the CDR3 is TGTGCCACCTCGTCGACAGGGACCAGCAATCAGCCCCAGCATTTT.

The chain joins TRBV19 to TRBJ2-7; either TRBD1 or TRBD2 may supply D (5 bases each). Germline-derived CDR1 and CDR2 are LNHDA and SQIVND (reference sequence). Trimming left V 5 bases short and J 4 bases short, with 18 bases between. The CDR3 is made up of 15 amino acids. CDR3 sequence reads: CASSFSLEGFYEQYF. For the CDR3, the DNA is TGTGCCAGTAGTTTCTCCCTTGAGGGGTTTTACGAGCAGTACTTC.

The CDR3 nucleotides are TGTGCCAGCAGCTTCGGACTAGCGGGGGCCGCTGGTACCGGGGAGCTGTTTTTT. This translates into CASSFGLAGAAGTGELFF. The chain employs TRBV11-3 and TRBJ2-2; 13 bases match TRBD2. Trimming cost V 3 bases and J 5 bases; bases outside gene matches: 9. The CDR3 has 18 residues. Per the germline V gene, CDR1 is SGHNT and CDR2 is YENEEA. Looking up the rest from reference TRBV11-3 and TRBJ2-2 gives the full variable domain: EAGVVQSPRYKIIEKKQPVAFWCNPISGHNTLYWYLQNLGQGPELLIRYENEEAVDDSQLPKDRFSAERLKGVDSTLKIQPAELGDSAVYLCASSFGLAGAAGTGELFFGEGSRLTVL.

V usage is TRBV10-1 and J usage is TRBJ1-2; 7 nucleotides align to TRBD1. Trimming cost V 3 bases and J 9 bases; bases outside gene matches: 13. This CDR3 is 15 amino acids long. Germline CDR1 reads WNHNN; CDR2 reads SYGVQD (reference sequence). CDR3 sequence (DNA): TGCGCCAGCAGTGATGACAGGGTAGGGGAAAATAGCTACACCTTC. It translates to CASSDDRVGENSYTF.

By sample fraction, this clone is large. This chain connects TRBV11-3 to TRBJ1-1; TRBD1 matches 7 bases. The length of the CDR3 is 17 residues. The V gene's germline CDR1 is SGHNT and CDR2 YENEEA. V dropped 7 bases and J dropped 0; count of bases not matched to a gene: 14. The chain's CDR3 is CASTLFGDRLMNTEAFF. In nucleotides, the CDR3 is TGTGCCAGCACCCTGTTTGGGGACAGACTCATGAACACTGAAGCTTTCTTT.

The CDR3 DNA reads TGTGCCTGGAGTTCCCCTGTGAAGAACACCATATATTTT. It is translated as CAWSSPVKNTIYF. V usage is TRBV30 and J usage is TRBJ1-3; D remains unclear. The ends were cut back, 2 bases at V and 7 bases at J, with 12 bases in the middle. The V gene's germline CDR1 is GTSNPN and CDR2 SVGIG (reference sequence). The CDR3 totals 13 residues.

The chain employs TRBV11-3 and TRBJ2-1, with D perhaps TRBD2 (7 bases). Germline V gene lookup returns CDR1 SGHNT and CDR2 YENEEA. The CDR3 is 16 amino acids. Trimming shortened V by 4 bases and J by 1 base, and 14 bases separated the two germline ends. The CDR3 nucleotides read TGTGCCAGCAGCTCAGGGGCGGGAGAGTCCTACAATGAGCAGTTCTTC. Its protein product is CASSSGAGESYNEQFF.

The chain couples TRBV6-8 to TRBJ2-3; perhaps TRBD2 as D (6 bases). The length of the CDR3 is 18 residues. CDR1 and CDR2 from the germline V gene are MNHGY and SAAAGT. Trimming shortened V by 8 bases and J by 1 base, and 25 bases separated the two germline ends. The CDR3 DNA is TGTGCCAGCTCTAAAACCCGGTGGAGGGGCCCACGCACAGATACGCAGTATTTT. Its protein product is CASSKTRWRGPRTDTQYF.

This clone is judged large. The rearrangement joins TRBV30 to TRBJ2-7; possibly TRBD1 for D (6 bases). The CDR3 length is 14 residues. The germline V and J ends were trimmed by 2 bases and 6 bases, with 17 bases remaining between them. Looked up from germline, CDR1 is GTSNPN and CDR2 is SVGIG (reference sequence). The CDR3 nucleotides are TGTGCCTGGAGTCTCCAGGGGATAGGAGGCGAGCAGTACTTC. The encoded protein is CAWSLQGIGGEQYF.

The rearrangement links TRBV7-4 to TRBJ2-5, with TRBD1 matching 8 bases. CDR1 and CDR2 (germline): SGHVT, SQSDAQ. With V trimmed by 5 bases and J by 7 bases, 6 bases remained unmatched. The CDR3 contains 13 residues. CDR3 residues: CASSSTGGVTQYF. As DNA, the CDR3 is TGTGCCAGCAGCAGTACAGGGGGTGTGACCCAGTACTTC.

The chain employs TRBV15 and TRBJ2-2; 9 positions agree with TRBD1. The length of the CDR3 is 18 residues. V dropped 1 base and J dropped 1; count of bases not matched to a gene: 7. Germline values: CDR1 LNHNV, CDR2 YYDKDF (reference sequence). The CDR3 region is CATSRAGQGKKNTGELFF. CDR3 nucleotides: TGTGCCACCAGCAGAGCGGGACAGGGAAAAAAGAACACCGGGGAGCTGTTTTTT.

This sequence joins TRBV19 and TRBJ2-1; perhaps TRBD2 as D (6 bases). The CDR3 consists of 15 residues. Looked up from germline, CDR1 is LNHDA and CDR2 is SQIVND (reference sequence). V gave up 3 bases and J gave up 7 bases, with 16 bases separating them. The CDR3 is CASSMRVGAGNEQFF. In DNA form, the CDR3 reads TGTGCCAGTAGTATGAGGGTTGGGGCGGGGAATGAGCAGTTCTTC. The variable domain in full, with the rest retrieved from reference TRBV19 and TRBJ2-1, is DGGITQSPKYLFRKEGQNVTLSCEQNLNHDAMYWYRQDPGQGLRLIYYSQIVNDFQKGDIAEGYSVSREKKESFPLTVTSAQKNPTAFYLCASSMRVGAGNEQFFGPGTRLTVL.

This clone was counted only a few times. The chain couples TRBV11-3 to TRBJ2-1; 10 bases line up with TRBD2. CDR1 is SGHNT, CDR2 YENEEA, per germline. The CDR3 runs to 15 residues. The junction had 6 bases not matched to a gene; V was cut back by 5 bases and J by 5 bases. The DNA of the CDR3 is TGTGCCAGCAGCCTCGGAGCGGGGGGGCACAATGAGCAGTTCTTC. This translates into CASSLGAGGHNEQFF.

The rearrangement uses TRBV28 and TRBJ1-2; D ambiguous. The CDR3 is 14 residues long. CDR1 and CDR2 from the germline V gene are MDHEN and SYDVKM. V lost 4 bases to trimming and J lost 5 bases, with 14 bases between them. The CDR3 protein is CASSWLDTEYGYTF. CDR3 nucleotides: TGTGCCAGCAGTTGGTTAGACACGGAATATGGCTACACCTTC.

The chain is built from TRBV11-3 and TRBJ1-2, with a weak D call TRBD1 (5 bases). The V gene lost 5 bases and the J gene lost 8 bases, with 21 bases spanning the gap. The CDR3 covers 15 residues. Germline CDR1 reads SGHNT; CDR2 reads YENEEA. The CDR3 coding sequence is TGTGCCAGCAGCCCTAGGGGACGGGGTTTCTGGGGCTACACCTTC. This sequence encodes CASSPRGRGFWGYTF.

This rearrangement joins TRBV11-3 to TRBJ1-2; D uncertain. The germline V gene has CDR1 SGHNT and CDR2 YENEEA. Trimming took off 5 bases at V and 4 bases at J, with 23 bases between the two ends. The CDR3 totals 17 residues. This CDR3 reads CASSRHTGRNLVYGYTF. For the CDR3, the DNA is TGTGCCAGCAGCCGACATACCGGGAGAAATTTAGTCTATGGCTACACCTTC.

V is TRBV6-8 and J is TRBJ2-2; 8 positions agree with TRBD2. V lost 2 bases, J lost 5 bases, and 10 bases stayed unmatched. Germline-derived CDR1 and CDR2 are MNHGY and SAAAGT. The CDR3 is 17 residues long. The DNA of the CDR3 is TGTGCCAGCAGTTACACCGACGGACTAGCAGGGACCGGGGAGCTGTTTTTT. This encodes CASSYTDGLAGTGELFF.

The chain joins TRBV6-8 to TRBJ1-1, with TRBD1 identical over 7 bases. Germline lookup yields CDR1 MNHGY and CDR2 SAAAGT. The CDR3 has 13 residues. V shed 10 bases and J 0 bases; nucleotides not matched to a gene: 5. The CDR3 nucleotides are TGTGCCACTCTCAGGGGGATGAACACTGAAGCTTTCTTT. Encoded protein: CATLRGMNTEAFF.